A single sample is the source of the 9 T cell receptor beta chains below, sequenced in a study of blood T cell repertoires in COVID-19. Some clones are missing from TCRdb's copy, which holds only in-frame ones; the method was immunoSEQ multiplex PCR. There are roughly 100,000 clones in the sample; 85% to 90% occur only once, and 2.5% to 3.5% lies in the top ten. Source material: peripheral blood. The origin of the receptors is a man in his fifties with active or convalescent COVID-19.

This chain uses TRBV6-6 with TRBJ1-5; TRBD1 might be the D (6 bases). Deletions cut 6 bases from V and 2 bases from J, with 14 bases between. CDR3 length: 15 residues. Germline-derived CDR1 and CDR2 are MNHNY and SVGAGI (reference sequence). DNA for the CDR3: TGTGCCAGCAGCCCTGGACAGTCAGGCAATCAGCCCCAGCATTTT. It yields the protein CASSPGQSGNQPQHF.

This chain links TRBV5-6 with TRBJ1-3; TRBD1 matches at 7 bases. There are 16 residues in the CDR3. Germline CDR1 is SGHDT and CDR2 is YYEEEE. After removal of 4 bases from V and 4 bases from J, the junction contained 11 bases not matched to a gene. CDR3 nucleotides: TGTGCCAGCAGCCGCCGGGCGACAGGGCTAGGAAACACCATATATTTT. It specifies CASSRRATGLGNTIYF. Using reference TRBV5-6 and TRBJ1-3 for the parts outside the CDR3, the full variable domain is DAGVTQSPTHLIKTRGQQVTLRCSPKSGHDTVSWYQQALGQGPQFIFQYYEEEERQRGNFPDRFSGHQFPNYSSELNVNALLLGDSALYLCASSRRATGLGNTIYFGEGSWLTVV.

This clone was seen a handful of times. CDR3 sequence (DNA): TGTGCCAGCAGCCTACTACAGGAAAACACCGGGGAGCTGTTTTTT. Translation gives CASSLLQENTGELFF. The V and J genes are TRBV7-9 and TRBJ2-2; weak D call: TRBD1 (5 bases). Germline loops: CDR1 SEHNR, CDR2 FQNEAQ (reference sequence). Trimming left V 5 bases short and J 2 bases short, with 12 bases between. There are 15 residues in the CDR3.

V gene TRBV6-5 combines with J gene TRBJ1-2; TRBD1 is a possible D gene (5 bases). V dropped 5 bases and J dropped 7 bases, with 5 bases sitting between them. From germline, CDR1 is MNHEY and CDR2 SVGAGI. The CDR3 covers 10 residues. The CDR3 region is CASSTGGYTF. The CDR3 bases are TGTGCCAGCAGTACAGGTGGCTACACCTTC.

CDR3 nucleotide sequence: TGTGCCAGCAGCCATGGGCAGGGTGCCTACGAGCAGTACTTC. It encodes CASSHGQGAYEQYF. V is TRBV3-1 (or the pseudogene TRBV3-2) and J is TRBJ2-7; tentatively, D is TRBD1 (5 bases). Germline lookup yields CDR1 LGHDT and CDR2 YNNKEL (reference sequence). The V end lost 3 bases, the J end lost 2 bases, and 11 bases lay between the germline ends. CDR3 size: 14 residues.

The CDR3 DNA reads as TGTGCCAGCAGTTACTCGAGGCGGGGGGTGGGGGAGACCCAGTACTTC. Protein sequence: CASSYSRRGVGETQYF. This rearrangement joins TRBV6-5 to TRBJ2-5, with 8 bases fitting TRBD2. Germline V gives CDR1 MNHEY, CDR2 SVGAGI. CDR3 size: 16 residues. J was trimmed by 5 bases and V by 0 bases; bases with no gene match: 8.

The CDR3 nucleotides are TGTGCCAGCAGCTTAGGACGAGGGACACGGAGGAATGAAAAACTGTTTTTT. This encodes CASSLGRGTRRNEKLFF. The chain combines TRBV11-2 with TRBJ1-4; tentative D call: TRBD1 (6 bases). The CDR3 loop spans 17 amino acids. The germline gives CDR1 SGHAT, CDR2 FQNNGV. V lost 1 base, J lost 5 bases, and 17 bases lay in between.

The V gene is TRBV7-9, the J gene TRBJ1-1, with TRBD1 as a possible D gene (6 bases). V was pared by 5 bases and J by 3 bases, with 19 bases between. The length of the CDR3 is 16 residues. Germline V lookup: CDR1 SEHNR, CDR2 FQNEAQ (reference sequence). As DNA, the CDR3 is TGTGCCAGCAGCCCGGCCCGGGGGGCGGGAGACACTGAAGCTTTCTTT. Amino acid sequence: CASSPARGAGDTEAFF.

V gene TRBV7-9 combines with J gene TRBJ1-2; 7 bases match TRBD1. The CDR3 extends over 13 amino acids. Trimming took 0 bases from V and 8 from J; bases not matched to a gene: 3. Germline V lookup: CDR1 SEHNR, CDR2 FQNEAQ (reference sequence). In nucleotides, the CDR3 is TGTGCCAGCAGCTTAGCACAGGGGCGCGGCTACACCTTC. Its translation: CASSLAQGRGYTF.